These T cell receptor beta chains were read from a single sample in a study of blood T cells in healthy people across ages. TCRdb reprocessed the 5' RACE reads with MiXCR, giving one entry per CDR3 protein. The sample shows approximately 800,000 distinct CDR3 sequences, approximately 67% of them seen only once. The sequenced sample consisted of blood. Every receptor here comes from a man aged 25 to 45 in good health. Both conserved end residues are part of each CDR3.

v_call	j_call	cdr3_aa
TRBV4-1	NA	CASSPVLGTGDEQYF
TRBV6-5	TRBJ2-7	CASSYSNPSEQYF
TRBV29-1	TRBJ2-1	CSVAGQGRRETQFF
TRBV5-1	NA	CASSSFPGQGTEQYF
TRBV2	TRBJ2-5	CASSEIETQYF
TRBV20-1	TRBJ2-3	CSASTRESIDTQYF
TRBV7-3	TRBJ2-1	CASSLRLVDNEQFF
TRBV20-1	TRBJ2-6	CSARPPTGTGANVLTF
TRBV28	TRBJ2-4	CASSLEVSASRNIQYF
TRBV7-2	TRBJ2-7	CASSLMGASYEQYF
TRBV12-3/TRBV12-4	TRBJ1-2	CASSLGNYYGYTF
TRBV7-3	TRBJ2-3	CASSLRLTTDTQYF
TRBV12-3/TRBV12-4	TRBJ2-7	CASSSSGQGFSYEQYF
TRBV28	TRBJ1-4	CASSEGGPNEKLFF
TRBV5-1	TRBJ2-7	CASSFIRDRADEQYF
TRBV10-3	TRBJ2-2	CAIKPGAGDTGELFF
TRBV5-1	NA	CASRRDYEQYF
TRBV5-1	TRBJ2-3	CASSIRPSSTDTQYF
TRBV7-8	TRBJ2-4	CASSFLEPVTQYF
TRBV7-2	TRBJ2-1	CASSRWTAYNEQFF
TRBV7-2	TRBJ2-7	CASSFALGSYEQYF